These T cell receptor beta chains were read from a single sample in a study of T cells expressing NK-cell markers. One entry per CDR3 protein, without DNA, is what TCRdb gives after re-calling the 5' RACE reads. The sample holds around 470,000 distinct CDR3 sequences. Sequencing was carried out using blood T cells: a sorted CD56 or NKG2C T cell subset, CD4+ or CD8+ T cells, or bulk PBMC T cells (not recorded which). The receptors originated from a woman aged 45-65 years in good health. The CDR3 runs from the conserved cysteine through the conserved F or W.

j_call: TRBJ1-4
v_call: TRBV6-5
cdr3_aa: CASSSLLAEKLFF

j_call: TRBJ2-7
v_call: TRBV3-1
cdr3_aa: CASSQFDRQYF

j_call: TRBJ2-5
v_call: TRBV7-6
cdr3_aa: CASSLVGGMGQETQYF

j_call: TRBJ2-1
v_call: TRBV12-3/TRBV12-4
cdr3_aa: CASSFGGGGEQFF

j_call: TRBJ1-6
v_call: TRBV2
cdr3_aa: CASSTGGASPLHF

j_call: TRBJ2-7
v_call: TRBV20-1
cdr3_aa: CSARRGQGLPYEQYF

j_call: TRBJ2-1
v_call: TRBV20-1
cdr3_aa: CSADGLAASDEQFF

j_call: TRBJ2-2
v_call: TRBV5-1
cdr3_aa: CASSFVGGGELFF

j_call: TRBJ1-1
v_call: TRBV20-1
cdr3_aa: CSARGTGGTEAFF

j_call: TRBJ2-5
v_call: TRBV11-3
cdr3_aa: CASSPGTAFDETQYF

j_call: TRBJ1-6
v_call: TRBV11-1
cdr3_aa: CASSLIAGDSPLHF

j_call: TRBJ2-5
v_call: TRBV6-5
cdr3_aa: CASSYSIGLQETQYF

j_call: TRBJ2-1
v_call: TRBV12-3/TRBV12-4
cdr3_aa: CASSFRGLAGVGSNNEQFF

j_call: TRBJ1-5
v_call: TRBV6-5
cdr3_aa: CASGNNQPQHF

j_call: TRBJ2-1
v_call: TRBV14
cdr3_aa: CASSPLLGGSSYNEQFF

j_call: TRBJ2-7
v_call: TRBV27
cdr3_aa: CASSLEGAVSAEQYF

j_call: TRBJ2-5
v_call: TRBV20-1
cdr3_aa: CSARDRDQRETQYF

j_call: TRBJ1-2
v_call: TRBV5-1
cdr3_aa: CASSFPTGGYTF

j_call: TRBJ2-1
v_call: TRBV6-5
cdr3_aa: CASSYSDYNEQFF

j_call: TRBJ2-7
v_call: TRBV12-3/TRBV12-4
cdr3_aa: CATRAGGVGEQYF

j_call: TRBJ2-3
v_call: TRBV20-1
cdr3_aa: CSASPFSGRTDTQYF

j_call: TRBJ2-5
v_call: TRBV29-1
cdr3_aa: CSVEPGYLETQYF

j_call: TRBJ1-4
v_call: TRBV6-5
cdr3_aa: CASRALLNEKLFF

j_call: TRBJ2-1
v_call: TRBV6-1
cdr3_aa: CAAGRAYNEQFF

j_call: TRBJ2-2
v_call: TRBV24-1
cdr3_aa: CATSDFDPGRKAGELFF

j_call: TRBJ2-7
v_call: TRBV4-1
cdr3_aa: CASSQFYRRTSGEQYF

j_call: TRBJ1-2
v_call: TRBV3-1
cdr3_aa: CASSPTPQGAYGYTF

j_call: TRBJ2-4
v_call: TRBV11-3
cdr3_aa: CASSLDPPTGGLAKNIQYF

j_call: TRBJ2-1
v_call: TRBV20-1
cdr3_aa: CSVRRSGRLMDEQFF

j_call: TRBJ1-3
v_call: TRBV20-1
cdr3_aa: CSARRTGGISGNTIYF

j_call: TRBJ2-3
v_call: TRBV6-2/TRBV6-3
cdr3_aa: CATNRESTDTQYF

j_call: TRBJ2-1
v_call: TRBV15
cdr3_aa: CATSSEGTIEFF

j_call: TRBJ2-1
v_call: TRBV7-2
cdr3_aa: CASSGASNPWDEQFF

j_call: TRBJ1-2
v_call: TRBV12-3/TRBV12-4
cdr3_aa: CASSLGPHNGYTF

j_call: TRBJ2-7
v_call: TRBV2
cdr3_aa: CASSPGTDPYEQYF

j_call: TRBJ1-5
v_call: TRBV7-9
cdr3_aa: CASSLWTGLEQGSNQPQHF

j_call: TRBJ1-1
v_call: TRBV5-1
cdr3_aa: CASSFPGSPEAFF